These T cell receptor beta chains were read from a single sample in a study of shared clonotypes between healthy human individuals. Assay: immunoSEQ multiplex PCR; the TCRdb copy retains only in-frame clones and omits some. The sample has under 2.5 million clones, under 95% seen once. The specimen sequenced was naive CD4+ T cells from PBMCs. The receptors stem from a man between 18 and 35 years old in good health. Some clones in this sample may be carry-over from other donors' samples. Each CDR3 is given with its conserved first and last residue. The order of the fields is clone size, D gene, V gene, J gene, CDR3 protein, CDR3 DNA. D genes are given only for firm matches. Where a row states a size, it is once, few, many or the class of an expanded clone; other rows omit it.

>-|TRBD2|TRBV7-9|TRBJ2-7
CASSRTSGNSYEQYF
TGTGCCAGCAGCCGGACTAGCGGGAACTCCTACGAGCAGTACTTC
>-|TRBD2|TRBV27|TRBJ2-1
CASTLSSGSYNEQFF
TGTGCCAGCACCCTATCTAGCGGATCCTACAATGAGCAGTTCTTC
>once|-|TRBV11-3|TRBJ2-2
CASSQNRWGGTGELFF
TGTGCCAGCAGTCAGAACCGCTGGGGTGGCACCGGGGAGCTGTTTTTT
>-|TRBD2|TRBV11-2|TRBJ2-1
CASSPLATSGSYNEQFF
TGTGCCAGCAGCCCACTCGCGACTAGCGGGTCCTACAATGAGCAGTTCTTC
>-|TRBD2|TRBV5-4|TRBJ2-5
CASSPDPSGIQETQYF
TGTGCCAGCAGCCCCGACCCTAGCGGGATACAAGAGACCCAGTACTTC
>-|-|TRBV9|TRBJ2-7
CASSVAGERYEQYF
TGTGCCAGCAGCGTAGCCGGGGAACGCTACGAGCAGTACTTC
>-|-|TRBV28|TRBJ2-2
CASSQSDTGELFF
TGTGCCAGCAGCCAATCAGACACCGGGGAGCTGTTTTTT
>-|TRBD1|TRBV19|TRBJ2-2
CASTGPFAGQAYSGELFF
TGTGCCAGTACCGGGCCGTTCGCGGGACAGGCTTATTCTGGGGAGCTGTTTTTT
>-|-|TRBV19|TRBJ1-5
CASRPGAPSNQPQHF
TGTGCCAGTAGGCCAGGGGCCCCAAGCAATCAGCCCCAGCATTTT
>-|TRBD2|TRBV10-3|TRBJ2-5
CAISDSLAGAVETQYF
TGTGCCATCAGTGATAGCCTAGCGGGAGCCGTAGAGACCCAGTACTTC
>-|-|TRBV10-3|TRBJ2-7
CAISEREIHEQYF
TGTGCCATCAGTGAGCGGGAGATCCACGAGCAGTACTTC
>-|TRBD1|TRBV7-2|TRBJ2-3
CASSKDARGLGGDTQYF
TGTGCCAGCAGCAAGGACGCGAGGGGGCTAGGTGGAGATACGCAGTATTTT
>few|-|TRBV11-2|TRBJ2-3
CASSSARAAGTDTQYF
TGTGCCAGCAGCTCCGCACGAGCGGCCGGCACAGATACGCAGTATTTT
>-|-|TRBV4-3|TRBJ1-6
CASSQVLSSPLHF
TGCGCCAGCAGCCAAGTTCTATCCTCACCCCTCCACTTT
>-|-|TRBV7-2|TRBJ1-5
CASSLAGGPQNQPQHF
TGTGCCAGCAGCTTAGCCGGGGGCCCCCAAAATCAGCCCCAGCATTTT
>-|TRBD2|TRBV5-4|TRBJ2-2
CASSYGTSGTGELFF
TGTGCCAGCAGCTACGGGACTAGCGGCACCGGGGAGCTGTTTTTT
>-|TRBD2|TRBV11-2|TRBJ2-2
CASSFTSGNTGELFF
TGTGCCAGCAGCTTCACTAGCGGGAACACCGGGGAGCTGTTTTTT
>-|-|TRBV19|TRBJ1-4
CASSPGEKLFF
TGTGCCAGTAGCCCAGGGGAAAAACTGTTTTTT
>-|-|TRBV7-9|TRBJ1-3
CASSPPGGPSGNTIYF
TGTGCCAGCAGCCCCCCCGGGGGTCCCTCAGGAAACACCATATATTTT
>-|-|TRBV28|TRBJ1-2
CASRITGIYGYTF
TGTGCCAGCAGAATAACAGGGATCTATGGCTACACCTTC
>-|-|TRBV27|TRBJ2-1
CASSLSGRAYNNEQFF
TGTGCCAGCAGTTTATCGGGCCGGGCTTACAACAATGAGCAGTTCTTC
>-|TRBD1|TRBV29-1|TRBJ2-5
CSVVTAGGETQYF
TGCAGCGTTGTTACGGCAGGGGGTGAGACCCAGTACTTC
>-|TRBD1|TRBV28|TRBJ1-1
CGTCRGDTEAFF
TGTGGTACATGCAGGGGGGACACTGAAGCTTTCTTT
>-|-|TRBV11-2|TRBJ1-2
CASSPNQVGGYTF
TGTGCCAGCAGCCCTAATCAAGTGGGTGGCTACACCTTC
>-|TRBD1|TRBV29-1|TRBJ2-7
CSVDIGTGLFEQYF
TGCAGCGTGGACATTGGGACAGGCCTCTTCGAGCAGTACTTC
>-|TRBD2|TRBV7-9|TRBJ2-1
CASSLGTSGINEQFF
TGTGCCAGCAGCCTCGGGACTAGCGGGATAAATGAGCAGTTCTTC
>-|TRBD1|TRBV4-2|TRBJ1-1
CASSLRQGEGTEAFF
TGTGCCAGCAGCCTCCGACAGGGGGAAGGCACTGAAGCTTTCTTT
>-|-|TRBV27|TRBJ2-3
CASSPRTTPWTDTQYF
TGTGCCAGCAGTCCCCGGACAACTCCGTGGACAGATACGCAGTATTTT
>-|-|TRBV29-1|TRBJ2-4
CSVHGSKNIQYF
TGCAGCGTTCACGGATCCAAAAACATTCAGTACTTC